The source of this T cell receptor (beta chain) is a study of cytomegalovirus exposure and HLA in healthy donors (dated by TCRdb to 2016 to 2017). For context, the study as a whole: The 650 to 800 repertoires of the first cohort and the 120 validation repertoires were produced on the same platform, according to a later analysis. Along with the approximately 650-subject first cohort, a separate validation cohort of around 120 different subjects was used. High-throughput TCR immunosequencing, statistical association of individual TCRs with disease status, and machine learning were combined to predict cytomegalovirus infection status. The aim of the study was to test whether cataloging public T cell receptors could identify signatures of past pathogen exposure. Results and caveats for the whole study, not just this receptor: A later analysis found that TCRs clustered in the first cohort also tended to co-occur in the roughly 110 validation repertoires, with more than 90% of cluster scores above 0. A later analysis lacked HLA typing for the validation cohort, so it scored co-occurrence in that cohort across all 130 or so repertoires. Across donors, most TCR sequences were observed very rarely, whereas some public TCRs were present in many individuals. The authors suggested that the approach could potentially be extended to other disease states and immunological phenotypes. In both the original and validation cohorts, the classifier was reported to diagnose cytomegalovirus status with high specificity and sensitivity. A few of the identified cytomegalovirus-associated TCR beta chains were confirmed in vitro to be specific for cytomegalovirus antigens. In the study, approximately 150 TCR beta chains were listed as associated with cytomegalovirus.

This clone was detected only a few times. Its antigen target is currently unknown. No much larger clone exists at a distance of one base, and base qualities are not known. Clipping removes 4 bases from V and 3 bases from J, with 3 as the unmatched junction base count. The CDR3 measures 14 amino acids from cysteine to phenylalanine. Only the CDR3 region is kept as DNA, spanning 42 bases read in frame from base 1. Per the germline V gene (reference sequence), SEHNR is the CDR1 and FQNEAQ is the CDR2. Separate from the approximately 690-subject first cohort, the validation cohort of roughly 130 subjects was the group to which the donors belonged. The library came from the immunoSEQ multiplex PCR assay. The original methods were these. A statistical classification framework was built for diagnosing cytomegalovirus status from the catalog of TCR beta chain sequences. Here the immuneACCESS table is served through TCRdb, limited to in-frame sequences with V and J called. Missing clones are a known gap in these copies; in checked studies unresolved V genes cover under half, and the rest lacks a known reason. V, J and clone size are those of that table, while D and trimming were read from the DNA. The sample table records around 180,000 clones; roughly 83% of these occur just once. The ten largest clonotypes hold about 1.6% of the sample.

The sequence is built from TRBV7-9 and TRBJ1-5, with TRBD1 identical over 7 junction bases. The clonotype was recovered from a woman aged 18 to 35 in good health and CMV-seronegative. The sequenced material came from PBMCs. The CDR3: CASSSGQPNQPQHF. DNA sequence: TGTGCCAGCAGCTCGGGACAGCCCAATCAGCCCCAGCATTTT.